This TCR beta chain came from a study of cytomegalovirus exposure and HLA in healthy donors. Whereas donors were nominally healthy upon sampling, unrecorded immune exposures were probable. Details on this clone: What it binds is not known.

Study-level points and caveats: Most subjects' HLA-A and HLA-B alleles were reportedly predicted from TCR beta sequences.

Germline V gene data show CDR1 as ENHRY and CDR2 as SYGVKD. Trimming removed 4 bases from V and 1 base from J; junction bases left unmatched: 6. This CDR3 contains 15 residues. The PCR made use of 60 Vbeta and 13 Jbeta primers. This table comes from immunoSEQ multiplex PCR, and its TCRdb copy is limited to in-frame clones, with some not included. The data hold around 190,000 clones, with over 75% observed a single time. V usage is TRBV10-3 and J usage is TRBJ1-1; 7 positions agree with TRBD1. Material for sequencing was PBMCs. The source of this sequence is a young man in good health and CMV-seronegative. The CDR3 region has the DNA TGTGCCATCAGTGGCGGGGACAGAAAGAACACTGAAGCTTTCTTT. Translation gives CAISGGDRKNTEAFF.